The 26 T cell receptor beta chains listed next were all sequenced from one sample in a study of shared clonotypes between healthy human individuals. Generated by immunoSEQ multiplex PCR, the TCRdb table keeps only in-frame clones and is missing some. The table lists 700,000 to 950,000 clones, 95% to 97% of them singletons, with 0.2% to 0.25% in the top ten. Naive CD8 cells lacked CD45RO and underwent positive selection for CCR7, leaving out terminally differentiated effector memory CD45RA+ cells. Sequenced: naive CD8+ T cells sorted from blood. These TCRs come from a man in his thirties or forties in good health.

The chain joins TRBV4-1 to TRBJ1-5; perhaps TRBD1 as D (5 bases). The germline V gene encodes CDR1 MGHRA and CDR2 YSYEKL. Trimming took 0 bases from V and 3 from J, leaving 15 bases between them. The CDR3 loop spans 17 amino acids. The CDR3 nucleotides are TGCGCCAGCAGCCAAGATAGCGATCGGGGCTCCAATCAGCCCCAGCATTTT. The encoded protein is CASSQDSDRGSNQPQHF.

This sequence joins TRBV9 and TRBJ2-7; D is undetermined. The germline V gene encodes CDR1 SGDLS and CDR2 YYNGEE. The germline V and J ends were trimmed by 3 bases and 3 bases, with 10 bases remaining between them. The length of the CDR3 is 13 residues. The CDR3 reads CASSADQDYEQYF. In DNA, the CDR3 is TGTGCCAGCAGCGCAGACCAGGACTACGAGCAGTACTTC.

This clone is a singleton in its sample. CDR3 DNA: TGTGCCATCAGCCCCGGGACAGGGATCACCTACGAGCAGTACTTC. It codes for CAISPGTGITYEQYF. The chain recombines TRBV10-3 with TRBJ2-7, with 9 nucleotides matching TRBD1. Germline values: CDR1 ENHRY, CDR2 SYGVKD. This CDR3 is built from 15 residues. Trimming removed 6 bases from V and 2 bases from J; junction bases left unmatched: 8.

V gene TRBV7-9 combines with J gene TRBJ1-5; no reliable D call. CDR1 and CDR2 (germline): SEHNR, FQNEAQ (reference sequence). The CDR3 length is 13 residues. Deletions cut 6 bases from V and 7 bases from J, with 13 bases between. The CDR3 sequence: CASSPFGEQPQHF. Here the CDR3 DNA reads TGTGCCAGCAGTCCATTCGGGGAACAGCCCCAGCATTTT.

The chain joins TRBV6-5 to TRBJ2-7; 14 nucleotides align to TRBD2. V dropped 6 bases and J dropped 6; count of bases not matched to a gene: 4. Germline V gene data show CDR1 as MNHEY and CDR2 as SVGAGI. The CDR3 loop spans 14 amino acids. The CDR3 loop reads CASSPGLAGGEQYF. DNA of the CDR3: TGTGCCAGCAGCCCCGGACTAGCGGGAGGCGAGCAGTACTTC.

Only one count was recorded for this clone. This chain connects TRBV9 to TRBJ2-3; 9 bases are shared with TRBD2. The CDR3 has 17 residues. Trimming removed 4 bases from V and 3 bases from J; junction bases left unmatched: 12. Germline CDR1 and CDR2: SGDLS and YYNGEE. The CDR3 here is CASSPSGSLAGTDTQYF. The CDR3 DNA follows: TGTGCCAGCAGCCCGTCCGGATCCCTAGCGGGAACAGATACGCAGTATTTT.

This CDR3 reads CASSQTTGQYEQYF. Here the CDR3 DNA reads TGTGCCAGCAGCCAAACGACAGGACAATACGAGCAGTACTTC. The rearrangement joins TRBV7-2 to TRBJ2-7; weak D call: TRBD1 (6 bases). Germline values: CDR1 SGHTA, CDR2 FQGNSA. Trimming took off 5 bases at V and 4 bases at J, with 15 bases between the two ends. The CDR3 has 14 amino acids.

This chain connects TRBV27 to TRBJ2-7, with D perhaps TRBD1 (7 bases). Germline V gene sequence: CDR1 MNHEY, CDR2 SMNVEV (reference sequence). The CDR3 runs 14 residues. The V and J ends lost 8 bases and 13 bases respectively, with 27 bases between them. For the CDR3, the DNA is TGTGCCAGCTCCGGGGGACAGTCCTTCCCTGGAACATACTTC. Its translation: CASSGGQSFPGTYF.

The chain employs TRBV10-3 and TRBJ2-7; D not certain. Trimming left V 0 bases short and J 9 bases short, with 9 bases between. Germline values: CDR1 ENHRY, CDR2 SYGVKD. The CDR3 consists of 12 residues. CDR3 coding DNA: TGTGCCATCAGTGAGTCGATGCAATCGCAGTACTTC. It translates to CAISESMQSQYF.

The CDR3 nucleotides read TGTGCCAGCAGCTTAAGGGGGACAGGGGGAATAGCGGGAGTCCAGTATGAGCAGTTCTTC. This translates into CASSLRGTGGIAGVQYEQFF. The chain uses TRBV7-3 and TRBJ2-1, with 11 bases matching TRBD1. The germline gives CDR1 SGHTA, CDR2 FQGTGA. The CDR3 is 20 amino acids. V trimming: 1 base; J trimming: 8 bases; junction bases outside the gene matches: 19.

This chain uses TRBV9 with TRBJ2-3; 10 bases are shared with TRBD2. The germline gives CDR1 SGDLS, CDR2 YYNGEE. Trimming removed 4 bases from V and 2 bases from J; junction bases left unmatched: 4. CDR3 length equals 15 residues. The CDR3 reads CASSRGTSDTDTQYF. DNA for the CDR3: TGTGCCAGCAGCAGGGGGACTAGCGACACAGATACGCAGTATTTT.

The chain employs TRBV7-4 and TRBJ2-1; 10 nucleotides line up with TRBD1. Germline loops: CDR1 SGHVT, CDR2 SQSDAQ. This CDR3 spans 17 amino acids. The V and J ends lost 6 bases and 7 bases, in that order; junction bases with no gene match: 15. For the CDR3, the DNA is TGTGCCAGCAGTATCGTTGATGGACAGGGGGTTTGTAATGAGCAGTTCTTC. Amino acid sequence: CASSIVDGQGVCNEQFF.

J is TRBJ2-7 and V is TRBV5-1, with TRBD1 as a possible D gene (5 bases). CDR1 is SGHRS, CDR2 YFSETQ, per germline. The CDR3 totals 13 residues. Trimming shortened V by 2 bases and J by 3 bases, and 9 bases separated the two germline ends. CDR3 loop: CASSFSDSYEQYF. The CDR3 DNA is TGCGCCAGCAGCTTCTCCGACAGCTACGAGCAGTACTTC. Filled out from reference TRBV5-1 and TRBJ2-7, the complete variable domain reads KAGVTQTPRYLIKTRGQQVTLSCSPISGHRSVSWYQQTPGQGLQFLFEYFSETQRNKGNFPGRFSGRQFSNSRSEMNVSTLELGDSALYLCASSFSDSYEQYFGPGTRLTVT.

CDR3 DNA: TGTGCCAGCAGAGCACAGGGTTCTGGAAACACCATATATTTT. This gives the protein CASRAQGSGNTIYF. The chain combines TRBV6-1 with TRBJ1-3; tentatively, D is TRBD1 (6 bases). Germline CDR1 reads MNHNS; CDR2 reads SASEGT. The CDR3 sequence is 14 residues long. With 6 bases removed from V and 1 base from J, the gap between germline ends came to 10 bases.

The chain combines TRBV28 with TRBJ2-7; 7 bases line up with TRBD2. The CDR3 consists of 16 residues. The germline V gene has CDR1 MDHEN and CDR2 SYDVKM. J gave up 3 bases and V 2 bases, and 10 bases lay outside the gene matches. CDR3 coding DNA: TGTGCCAGCAGTTTACCATTGGGAGGGGAATTCTACGAGCAGTACTTC. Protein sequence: CASSLPLGGEFYEQYF.

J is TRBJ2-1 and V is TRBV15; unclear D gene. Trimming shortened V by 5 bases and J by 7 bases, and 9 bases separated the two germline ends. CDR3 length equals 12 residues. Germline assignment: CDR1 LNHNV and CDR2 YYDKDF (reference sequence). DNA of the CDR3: TGTGCCACCAGCCACTCCGGGAATGAGCAGTTCTTC. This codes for CATSHSGNEQFF.

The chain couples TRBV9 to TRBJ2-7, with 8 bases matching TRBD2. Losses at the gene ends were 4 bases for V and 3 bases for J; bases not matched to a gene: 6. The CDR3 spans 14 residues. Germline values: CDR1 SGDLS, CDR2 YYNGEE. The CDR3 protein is CASSKSGSGYEQYF. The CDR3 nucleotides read TGTGCCAGCAGCAAGAGCGGGAGTGGCTACGAGCAGTACTTC.

The CDR3 reads CASTRGLSGRDDYEQYF. Here the CDR3 DNA reads TGCGCCAGCACCCGCGGGTTGAGCGGGAGGGACGACTACGAGCAGTACTTC. The chain uses TRBV5-1 and TRBJ2-7; 10 bases map to TRBD2. CDR1 and CDR2 (germline): SGHRS, YFSETQ. This CDR3 is 17 amino acids long. J was trimmed by 3 bases and V by 6 bases; bases with no gene match: 15.

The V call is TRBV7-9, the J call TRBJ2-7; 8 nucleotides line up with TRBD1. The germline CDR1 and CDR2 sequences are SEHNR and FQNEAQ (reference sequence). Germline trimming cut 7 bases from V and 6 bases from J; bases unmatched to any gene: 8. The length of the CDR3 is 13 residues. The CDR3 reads CASMDRALSEQYF. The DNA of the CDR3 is TGTGCCAGCATGGACAGGGCGTTAAGCGAGCAGTACTTC.

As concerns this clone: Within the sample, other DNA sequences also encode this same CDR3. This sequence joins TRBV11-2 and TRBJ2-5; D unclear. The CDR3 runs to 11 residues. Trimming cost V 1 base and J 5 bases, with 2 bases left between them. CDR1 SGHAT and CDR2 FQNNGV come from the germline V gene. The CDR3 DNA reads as TGTGCCAGCAGCTTAGTCGAGACCCAGTACTTC. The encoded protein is CASSLVETQYF.

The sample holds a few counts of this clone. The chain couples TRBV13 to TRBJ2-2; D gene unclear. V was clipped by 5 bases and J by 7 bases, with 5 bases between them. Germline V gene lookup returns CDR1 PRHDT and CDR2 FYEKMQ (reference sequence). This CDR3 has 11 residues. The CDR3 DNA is TGTGCCAGCAGCCCCGGCGGGGAGCTGTTTTTT. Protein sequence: CASSPGGELFF. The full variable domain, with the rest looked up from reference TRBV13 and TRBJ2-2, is AAGVIQSPRHLIKEKRETATLKCYPIPRHDTVYWYQQGPGQDPQFLISFYEKMQSDKGSIPDRFSAQQFSDYHSELNMSSLELGDSALYFCASSPGGELFFGEGSRLTVL.

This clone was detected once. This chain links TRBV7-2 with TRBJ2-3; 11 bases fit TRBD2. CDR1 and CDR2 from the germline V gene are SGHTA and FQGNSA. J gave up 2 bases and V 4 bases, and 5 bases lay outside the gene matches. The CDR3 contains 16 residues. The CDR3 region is CASSSGTSGYTDTQYF. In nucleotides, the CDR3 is TGTGCCAGCAGCTCAGGGACTAGCGGATACACAGATACGCAGTATTTT.

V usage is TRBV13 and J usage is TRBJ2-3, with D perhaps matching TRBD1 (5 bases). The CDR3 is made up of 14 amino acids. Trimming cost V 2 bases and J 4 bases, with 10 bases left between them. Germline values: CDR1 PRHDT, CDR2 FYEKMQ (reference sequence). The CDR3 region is CASSLRQGPDTQYF. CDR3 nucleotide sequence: TGTGCCAGCAGCTTAAGGCAGGGCCCAGATACGCAGTATTTT.

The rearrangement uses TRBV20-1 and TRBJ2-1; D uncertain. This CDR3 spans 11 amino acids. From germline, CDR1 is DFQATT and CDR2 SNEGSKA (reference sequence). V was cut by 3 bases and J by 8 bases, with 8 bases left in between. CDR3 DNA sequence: TGCAGTGCTAGTGAAGTGGATGAGCAGTTCTTC. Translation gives CSASEVDEQFF.

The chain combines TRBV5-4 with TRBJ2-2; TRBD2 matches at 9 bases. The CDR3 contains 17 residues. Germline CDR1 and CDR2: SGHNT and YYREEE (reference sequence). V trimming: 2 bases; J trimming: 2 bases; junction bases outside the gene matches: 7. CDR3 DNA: TGTGCCAGCAGCTTACCCCTAGCGGGACTAAACACCGGGGAGCTGTTTTTT. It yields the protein CASSLPLAGLNTGELFF. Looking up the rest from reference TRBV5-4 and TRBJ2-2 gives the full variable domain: ETGVTQSPTHLIKTRGQQVTLRCSSQSGHNTVSWYQQALGQGPQFIFQYYREEENGRGNFPPRFSGLQFPNYSSELNVNALELDDSALYLCASSLPLAGLNTGELFFGEGSRLTVL.

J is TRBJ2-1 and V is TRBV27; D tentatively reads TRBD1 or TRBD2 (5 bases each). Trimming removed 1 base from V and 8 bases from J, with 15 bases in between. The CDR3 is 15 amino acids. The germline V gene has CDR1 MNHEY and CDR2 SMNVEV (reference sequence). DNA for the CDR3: TGTGCCAGCAGTTTATTTAACCCCAGAGGGGATGAGCAGTTCTTC. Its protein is CASSLFNPRGDEQFF.